Sequencing of this TCR beta chain was carried out in a study of identical twins. Study outcomes and limitations: Conclusions rested on cross-sectional statistics rather than following the same donors.

The cDNA had a unique molecular identifier and a template-switch universal primer site. TCRdb re-derived calls from the 5' RACE reads in MiXCR, one entry per CDR3 protein. The profile covers 210,000 or so distinct CDR3 sequences, with more than 15% appearing a single time and 35% to 50% taken by the ten largest. As concerns this clonotype: Its target is not known.

The V gene end was trimmed by 6 bases and the J gene end by 1 base; junction bases not matched to a gene: 6. CDR3 length: 14 amino acids. The data also belong to a second study, concerning T cells expressing NK-cell markers.

The receptor's source is a woman aged 18-29 years in good health. The gene calls are TRBV12-3 or TRBV12-4 and TRBJ2-7; 7 nucleotides match TRBD1. The sequencing sample was made of CD8+ T cells sorted from blood. The CDR3 reads CASSRQGISYEQYF. CDR3 coding DNA: TGTGCCAGCAGCCGACAGGGAATATCCTACGAGCAGTACTTC.